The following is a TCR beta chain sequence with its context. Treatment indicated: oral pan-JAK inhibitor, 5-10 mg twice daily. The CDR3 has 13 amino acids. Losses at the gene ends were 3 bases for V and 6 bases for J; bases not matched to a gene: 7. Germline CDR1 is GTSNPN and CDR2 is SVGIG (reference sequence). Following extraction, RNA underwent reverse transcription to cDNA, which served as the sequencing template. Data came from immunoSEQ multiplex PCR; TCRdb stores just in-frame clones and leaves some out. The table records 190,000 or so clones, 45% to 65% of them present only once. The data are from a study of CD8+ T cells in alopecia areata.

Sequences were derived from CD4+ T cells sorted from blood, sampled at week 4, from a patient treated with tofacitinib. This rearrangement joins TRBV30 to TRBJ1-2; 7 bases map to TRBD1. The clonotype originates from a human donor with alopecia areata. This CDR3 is CAWRRQGLDGYTF. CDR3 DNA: TGTGCCTGGAGGAGACAGGGTTTGGATGGCTACACCTTC.